This is a list of T cell receptor beta chains from one sample in a study of blood T cells in healthy people across ages. TCRdb used MiXCR to reprocess the 5' RACE reads, holding one entry per CDR3 protein. The data contain 600,000 to 850,000 distinct CDR3 sequences, roughly 47% of them singletons. Material: blood. These receptor sequences come from a woman aged 60-70 years in good health. Both conserved end residues are part of each CDR3. Fields, in order: D gene, V gene, J gene, clone size, CDR3 DNA, CDR3 protein. D genes are given only for firm matches. Part of the rows lack a size; the others show once, few, many or a class for expanded clones.

D: TRBD1
V: TRBV11-2
J: TRBJ2-7
size: NA
DNA: TGTGCCAGCAGCTTTTCGACAGGGAGACACGAGCAGTACTTC
CDR3: CASSFSTGRHEQYF

D: NA
V: TRBV6-1
J: TRBJ2-7
size: few
DNA: TGTGCCAGCAGTACAGGAGTTGCAGGTCCCTACGAGCAGTACTTC
CDR3: CASSTGVAGPYEQYF

D: NA
V: TRBV21-1
J: TRBJ1-4
size: NA
DNA: TGTGCCAGCAGCAAGTCGGACAGACCTAATGAAAAACTGTTTTTT
CDR3: CASSKSDRPNEKLFF

D: TRBD2
V: TRBV10-3
J: TRBJ2-5
size: NA
DNA: TGTGCCATCAGTTGCGGACTAGCGGGGGGGCAAGAGACCCAGTACTTC
CDR3: CAISCGLAGGQETQYF

D: TRBD2
V: TRBV20-1
J: TRBJ2-5
size: NA
DNA: TGCAGTGCTCTGACTAGCGGGGGGCAGGTGGAGACCCAGTACTTC
CDR3: CSALTSGGQVETQYF

D: NA
V: TRBV5-1
J: TRBJ1-5
size: few
DNA: TGCGCCAGCAGCTTGGGTCAGGGGCCAGCGCAGCCCCAGCATTTT
CDR3: CASSLGQGPAQPQHF

D: TRBD1
V: TRBV6-5
J: TRBJ2-2
size: NA
DNA: TGTGCCAGCAGTTACCGCAGGGGGCCGAACACCGGGGAGCTGTTTTTT
CDR3: CASSYRRGPNTGELFF

D: TRBD1
V: TRBV30
J: TRBJ2-5
size: NA
DNA: TGTGCCTGGACCCCGGGACAGGGACTAAGGGAGCAGTACTTC
CDR3: CAWTPGQGLREQYF

D: NA
V: TRBV28
J: TRBJ2-3
size: NA
DNA: TGTGCCAGCAGTTTATGGGGAGGCGAAGATACGCAGTATTTT
CDR3: CASSLWGGEDTQYF

D: TRBD1
V: TRBV29-1
J: TRBJ2-6
size: NA
DNA: TGCAGCGTTTCTCGGACAGGGGTCTCATCTGGGGCCAACGTCCTGACTTTC
CDR3: CSVSRTGVSSGANVLTF

D: NA
V: TRBV10-3
J: TRBJ2-3
size: few
DNA: TGTGCCATCAGTGAGTCGAGGAGCGGAGATACGCAGTATTTT
CDR3: CAISESRSGDTQYF

D: NA
V: TRBV24-1
J: TRBJ2-5
size: NA
DNA: TGTGCCACCAGTGATGCAAGAATCCTGGAGACCCAGTACTTC
CDR3: CATSDARILETQYF

D: NA
V: TRBV6-5
J: TRBJ2-5
size: NA
DNA: TGTGCCAGCCGCCCGGCAGATCAAGAGACCCAGTACTTC
CDR3: CASRPADQETQYF

D: TRBD1
V: TRBV5-1
J: TRBJ2-1
size: NA
DNA: TGCGCCAGCAGCTTGGGGCCCACAGGGGGCGGCTACGAGCAGTTCTTC
CDR3: CASSLGPTGGGYEQFF

D: NA
V: TRBV27
J: TRBJ2-7
size: NA
DNA: TGTGCCAGCAGTCCTGACCGGGTCCGTTCCTACGAGCAGTACTTC
CDR3: CASSPDRVRSYEQYF

D: NA
V: TRBV10-3
J: TRBJ2-3
size: NA
DNA: TGTGCCATCAGTGAGTCGGGCGGGGACATCACTAGCACAGATACGCAGTATTTT
CDR3: CAISESGGDITSTDTQYF

D: NA
V: TRBV11-2
J: TRBJ2-7
size: NA
DNA: TGTGCCAGCAGCTTTTTTAGCGAGCAGTACTTC
CDR3: CASSFFSEQYF

D: TRBD1
V: TRBV28
J: TRBJ2-3
size: many
DNA: TGTGCCAGCAGTCATCTAGGGGGCGCGACAGATACGCAGTATTTT
CDR3: CASSHLGGATDTQYF

D: TRBD2
V: TRBV5-5
J: TRBJ2-1
size: many
DNA: TGTGCCAGCAGCTCTGTGACTAGCGGGAGGAGCGATGAGCAGTTCTTC
CDR3: CASSSVTSGRSDEQFF

D: NA
V: TRBV15
J: TRBJ2-6
size: NA
DNA: TGTGCCACCAGCAATCAGGGGCTTGGGGCCAACGTCCTGACTTTC
CDR3: CATSNQGLGANVLTF

D: NA
V: TRBV28
J: TRBJ2-3
size: NA
DNA: TGTGCCAGCAGTCCAATCTTAGGACCAGAGAACACAGATACGCAGTATTTT
CDR3: CASSPILGPENTDTQYF

D: NA
V: TRBV7-9
J: TRBJ2-6
size: NA
DNA: TGTGCCAGCAGCCCAGGGGTTTCTGGGGCCAACGTCCTGACTTTC
CDR3: CASSPGVSGANVLTF

D: TRBD2
V: TRBV28
J: TRBJ2-2
size: few
DNA: TGTGCCAGCAGTTTTTTCGGGAGGGGCACCGGGGAGCTGTTTTTT
CDR3: CASSFFGRGTGELFF

D: NA
V: TRBV2
J: TRBJ2-5
size: NA
DNA: TGTGCCAGCAGTAGAGCCAGGGAAAGGAAAGAGACCCAGTACTTC
CDR3: CASSRARERKETQYF

D: TRBD2
V: TRBV28
J: TRBJ2-5
size: NA
DNA: TGTGCCAGCAGTTCCCCCGGGACCGCGGGAGAGACCCAGTACTTT
CDR3: CASSSPGTAGETQYF

D: NA
V: TRBV5-1
J: TRBJ1-4
size: NA
DNA: TGCGCCAGCAGCGTCGGGTCTGAGGGAGAAAAACTGTTTTTT
CDR3: CASSVGSEGEKLFF

D: TRBD1
V: TRBV3-1
J: TRBJ2-1
size: few
DNA: TGTGCCAGCAGCCCATCTCCGGGACAGACCTACAATGAGCAGTTCTTC
CDR3: CASSPSPGQTYNEQFF

D: TRBD2
V: TRBV5-1
J: TRBJ2-7
size: NA
DNA: TGCGCCAGCAGCTTGGCAGTAGCGGGAGGCCACGAGCAGTACTTC
CDR3: CASSLAVAGGHEQYF

D: TRBD1
V: TRBV6-5
J: TRBJ2-7
size: NA
DNA: TGTGCCAGCAGCCCCCCGGGACAGGGAGTATACGAGCAGTACTTC
CDR3: CASSPPGQGVYEQYF

D: NA
V: TRBV27
J: TRBJ2-3
size: few
DNA: TGTGCCAGCAGTCCCCTAGCATTCACAGATACGCAGTATTTT
CDR3: CASSPLAFTDTQYF

D: TRBD1
V: TRBV27
J: TRBJ2-1
size: NA
DNA: TGTGCCAGCACCACCTCTCGAGGACAGGGTTCTTACAATGAGCAGTTCTTC
CDR3: CASTTSRGQGSYNEQFF

D: NA
V: TRBV12-3/TRBV12-4
J: TRBJ2-7
size: NA
DNA: TGTGCCAGCAGTTTTTGGCCTTCAGCTCCCTACGAGCAGTACTTC
CDR3: CASSFWPSAPYEQYF